This paragraph reports one TCR beta chain. The target antigen is unknown. The sample comes from a study of radiation and T cells in renal cell carcinoma. General study findings and limits: Dominant CDR3 motifs were more common in irradiated tumors than controls. In nephrectomy-only tumors, top 100 clonotypes averaged roughly 43%, versus approximately 54% irradiated.

The sample's treatment: treatment-naive control, cytoreductive nephrectomy. The CDR3 contains 15 residues. CDR1 is LNHDA and CDR2 is SQIVND in the germline V gene (reference sequence). Trimming removed 6 bases from V and 3 bases from J, with 17 bases in between. TCRdb keeps only in-frame clones here, not all; method: immunoSEQ multiplex PCR. The sample has 24,000 or so clones, over 45% seen once. The V and J genes are TRBV19 and TRBJ2-5; D gene uncertain. The clonotype was recovered from a man in his forties or fifties with renal cell carcinoma. The sample here was tumor tissue, taken from a patient whose treatment was nephrectomy without radiotherapy. In DNA form, the CDR3 reads TGTGCCAGTAGCCAACCCGGGTCAACCAAAGAGACCCAGTACTTC. Encoded protein: CASSQPGSTKETQYF.